This T cell receptor beta chain is from a study of T cells after yellow fever vaccination. Points from the study as a whole: Post-booster samples contained most primary-vaccination clones (approximately 96% CD4, about 90% CD8).

This clonotype was observed a handful of times. The antigen remains unidentified. TCRdb independently ran MiXCR on the 5' RACE reads; one entry per CDR3 protein. There are hundreds of thousands of distinct CDR3 sequences in the sample; 8.5% to 9% occur only once, and around 17% lies in the top ten. J gave up 4 bases and V 0 bases, and 10 bases lay outside the gene matches. The CDR3 consists of 18 residues. Germline V gene lookup returns CDR1 ENHRY and CDR2 SYGVKD. The genes are TRBV10-3 and TRBJ2-2; TRBD2 aligns across 8 bases. This TCR was sampled from a man between 18 and 35 years old who received the YFV17D yellow fever vaccine. The sequences come from PBMCs, collected on the day of the first yellow fever vaccination. The CDR3 spells CAISESSGGVSFTGELFF. The CDR3 DNA sequence: TGTGCCATCAGTGAGTCAAGCGGGGGCGTTTCTTTCACCGGGGAGCTGTTTTTT.